A single sample is the source of the 23 T cell receptor beta chains below, sequenced in a study of shared clonotypes between healthy human individuals. The repertoire was sequenced with immunoSEQ multiplex PCR; TCRdb's copy has only in-frame clones and lacks some. This table has a few hundred thousand clones, 70% to 80% appearing once. Sequenced input: PBMCs. The receptors come from a woman in her 40s in good health. Some clones in this sample may be carry-over from other donors' samples.

The chain uses TRBV20-1 and TRBJ2-7; D is ambiguous. Germline lookup yields CDR1 DFQATT and CDR2 SNEGSKA (reference sequence). This CDR3 is built from 11 residues. V shed 5 bases and J shed 0 bases, with 5 bases lying between them. The CDR3 region has the DNA TGCAGTGCTCTAAACTCCTACGAGCAGTACTTC. Its protein product is CSALNSYEQYF.

The chain carries TRBV7-6 and TRBJ2-1, with D hard to call. Germline CDR1 SGHVS, CDR2 FNYEAQ. CDR3 size: 15 residues. Between the trimmed V and J ends, which lost 1 base and 3 bases, there was a span of 10 bases. The CDR3 reads CASSLGRTNYNEQFF. CDR3 sequence (DNA): TGTGCCAGCAGCTTAGGTCGGACCAACTACAATGAGCAGTTCTTC.

As for this clone: A far larger clone is a single base away, which makes a read error likely. V and J are TRBV29-1 and TRBJ2-7; the D gene is possibly TRBD1 (6 bases). CDR1 and CDR2 from the germline V gene are SQVTM and ANQGSEA. CDR3 length: 13 residues. The CDR3, as DNA: TGCAGCGCCGTTAAGGACAGCTCCTGCGAGCAGTACTTC. Encoded protein: CSAVKDSSCEQYF.

The chain recombines TRBV30 with TRBJ1-2, with D possibly matching TRBD1 (6 bases). Germline V gene sequence: CDR1 GTSNPN, CDR2 SVGIG (reference sequence). The V and J ends lost 5 bases and 4 bases respectively, with 23 bases between them. The CDR3 is made up of 16 amino acids. In nucleotides, the CDR3 is TGTGCCTGGTCGCGAAAGGGGGACATGAGAAGCTATGGCTACACCTTC. Translating it yields CAWSRKGDMRSYGYTF.

Written as DNA, the CDR3 is TGTGCCAGCAGCTACCGACAGACCTATGGCTACACCTTC. Residues: CASSYRQTYGYTF. V gene TRBV7-8 combines with J gene TRBJ1-2; tentatively, D is TRBD1 (5 bases). V was cut by 4 bases and J by 4 bases, with 10 bases left in between. There are 13 residues in the CDR3. The germline gives CDR1 SGHVS, CDR2 FQNEAQ.

V gene TRBV11-2 combines with J gene TRBJ2-1; TRBD2 might be the D (6 bases). V lost 7 bases, J lost 3 bases, and 16 bases lay in between. Germline CDR1 and CDR2: SGHAT and FQNNGV. The CDR3 is made up of 15 amino acids. DNA of the CDR3: TGTGCCAGCAACCCGAACCGCGGGGTCTACAATGAGCAGTTCTTC. This encodes CASNPNRGVYNEQFF.

V and J are TRBV5-1 and TRBJ2-5; tentatively, D is TRBD1 (5 bases). The germline CDR1 and CDR2 sequences are SGHRS and YFSETQ. This CDR3 contains 15 residues. Trimming pared 0 bases from V and 4 bases from J, leaving 13 bases between. This CDR3 reads CASSLGPGQGETQYF. For the CDR3, the DNA is TGCGCCAGCAGCTTGGGGCCAGGGCAAGGAGAGACCCAGTACTTC. The variable domain in full, with the rest retrieved from reference TRBV5-1 and TRBJ2-5, is KAGVTQTPRYLIKTRGQQVTLSCSPISGHRSVSWYQQTPGQGLQFLFEYFSETQRNKGNFPGRFSGRQFSNSRSEMNVSTLELGDSALYLCASSLGPGQGETQYFGPGTRLLVL.

This clone has a single count. This chain connects TRBV25-1 to TRBJ2-7; D is perhaps TRBD2 (6 bases). The CDR3 totals 14 residues. Trimming took 3 bases from V and 5 from J, leaving 14 bases between them. CDR1 and CDR2 from the germline V gene are MGHDK and SYGVNS. The CDR3 protein is CASSDPGGRNEQYF. For the CDR3, the DNA is TGTGCCAGCAGTGATCCCGGGGGTAGGAACGAGCAGTACTTC.

This clone was counted a few times. V usage is TRBV5-8 and J usage is TRBJ2-3; a possible D gene is TRBD2 (5 bases). This CDR3 is built from 13 residues. The V end was cut by 4 bases, the J end by 2 bases, with 8 bases between. The germline V gene encodes CDR1 SGHTS and CDR2 YDEGEE. CDR3 in DNA: TGTGCCAGCAGCCCGGGGTCCACAGATACGCAGTATTTT. Its translation: CASSPGSTDTQYF. The complete variable domain, with remaining parts taken from reference TRBV5-8 and TRBJ2-3, reads EAGVTQSPTHLIKTRGQQATLRCSPISGHTSVYWYQQALGLGLQFLLWYDEGEERNRGNFPPRFSGRQFPNYSSELNVNALELEDSALYLCASSPGSTDTQYFGPGTRLTVL.

This clone was seen a few times. This chain uses TRBV7-3 with TRBJ2-7, with TRBD2 identical over 7 bases. The junction had 12 bases not matched to a gene; V was cut back by 5 bases and J by 2 bases. Germline V CDR1 and CDR2: SGHTA, FQGTGA. This CDR3 has 16 amino acids. CDR3 bases: TGTGCCAGCAGCGCAAAGGGGCCCAGCGGGGCCTACGAGCAGTACTTC. Translating it yields CASSAKGPSGAYEQYF.

The chain links TRBV5-1 to TRBJ2-7; D may be TRBD2 (5 bases). Germline CDR1 is SGHRS and CDR2 is YFSETQ. V lost 2 bases and J 1 base, leaving 13 bases between the germline ends. The CDR3 is 15 residues long. CDR3 amino acids: CASSFLRAGSYEQYF. In DNA, the CDR3 is TGCGCCAGCAGCTTCTTGCGGGCAGGATCCTACGAGCAGTACTTC. Supplemented by reference TRBV5-1 and TRBJ2-7, the full variable domain reads KAGVTQTPRYLIKTRGQQVTLSCSPISGHRSVSWYQQTPGQGLQFLFEYFSETQRNKGNFPGRFSGRQFSNSRSEMNVSTLELGDSALYLCASSFLRAGSYEQYFGPGTRLTVT.

The chain combines TRBV5-1 with TRBJ2-7; 12 bases align to TRBD2. This CDR3 region has 15 residues. J lost 3 bases, V lost 5 bases, and 6 bases had no gene match. Germline V gene lookup returns CDR1 SGHRS and CDR2 YFSETQ. CDR3 in amino acids: CASSEGLAGYYEQYF. In nucleotides, the CDR3 is TGCGCCAGCAGTGAAGGACTAGCGGGATACTACGAGCAGTACTTC.

Turning to this clone: A far larger clone is a single base away, which makes a read error likely. The chain uses TRBV6-1 and TRBJ1-3, with a possible D match to TRBD1 (5 bases). Between the trimmed V and J ends, which lost 0 bases and 1 base, there was a span of 13 bases. Germline V gene data show CDR1 as MNHNS and CDR2 as SASEGT. CDR3 length: 17 residues. CDR3 residues: CASSEAPGGGSGNTIYF. The CDR3 coding sequence is TGTGCCAGCAGTGAAGCCCCCGGGGGTGGATCTGGAAACACCATATATTTT.

The chain combines TRBV11-2 with TRBJ1-2; D remains unclear. The V end lost 5 bases, the J end lost 3 bases, and 13 bases lay between the germline ends. The CDR3 has 14 amino acids. Germline assignment: CDR1 SGHAT and CDR2 FQNNGV. CDR3 bases: TGTGCCAGCAGCGCCCCGGTCCCCCACTATGGCTACACCTTC. It is translated as CASSAPVPHYGYTF.

For this clone: A far larger clone is only one base removed, so a read error is likely. The CDR3 region is CASSYGTPEGSYEQYF. CDR3 DNA: TGTGCCAGCAGTTACGGGACCCCAGAGGGCTCCTACGAGCAGTACTTC. The rearrangement links TRBV6-5 to TRBJ2-7; either TRBD1 or TRBD2 may fit D (5 bases each). Deletions cut 2 bases from V and 0 bases from J, with 14 bases between. The CDR3 consists of 16 residues. The germline gives CDR1 MNHEY, CDR2 SVGAGI.

The rearrangement links TRBV9 to TRBJ2-3; 8 bases agree with TRBD1. Germline CDR1 reads SGDLS; CDR2 reads YYNGEE. Losses at the gene ends were 3 bases for V and 4 bases for J; bases not matched to a gene: 13. The CDR3 consists of 17 residues. CDR3 sequence reads: CASSEEGGQAVPDTQYF. The CDR3 DNA reads as TGTGCCAGCAGCGAAGAGGGGGGACAGGCTGTTCCAGATACGCAGTATTTT. Based on the CDR3 plus reference TRBV9 and TRBJ2-3, the full variable domain is DSGVTQTPKHLITATGQRVTLRCSPRSGDLSVYWYQQSLDQGLQFLIQYYNGEERAKGNILERFSAQQFPDLHSELNLSSLELGDSALYFCASSEEGGQAVPDTQYFGPGTRLTVL.

This clone was counted between two and nine times. The chain is built from TRBV5-4 and TRBJ2-3, with 13 bases matching TRBD2. With 4 bases clipped from V and 6 bases from J, the junction kept 5 bases outside the gene matches. CDR1 and CDR2 (germline): SGHNT, YYREEE (reference sequence). The CDR3 is 15 residues long. CDR3 sequence reads: CASSLTSGRMDTQYF. CDR3 sequence (DNA): TGTGCCAGCAGCCTGACTAGCGGGAGGATGGATACGCAGTATTTT.

V is TRBV6-5 and J is TRBJ1-1; no definite D call. The ends were cut back, 2 bases at V and 1 base at J, with 2 bases in the middle. Germline CDR1 reads MNHEY; CDR2 reads SVGAGI. The CDR3 totals 12 residues. Written as DNA, the CDR3 is TGTGCCAGCAGTTACGCGAACACTGAAGCTTTCTTT. Its protein product is CASSYANTEAFF.

The CDR3 nucleotides are TGTGCCAGCAGTGAAGGCTTCTCGGGCCGCCAATATTTT. Amino acids: CASSEGFSGRQYF. This chain links TRBV6-1 with TRBJ1-3; D uncertain. The CDR3 has 13 residues. CDR1 and CDR2 from the germline V gene are MNHNS and SASEGT. With 1 base removed from V and 15 bases from J, the gap between germline ends came to 16 bases.

V usage is TRBV2 and J usage is TRBJ2-1; 11 positions agree with TRBD2. The germline gives CDR1 SNHLY, CDR2 FYNNEI. The V and J ends lost 2 bases and 11 bases, in that order; junction bases with no gene match: 8. This CDR3 has 15 amino acids. The CDR3 sequence is CASSEIASGRQKQFF. The CDR3 region has the DNA TGTGCCAGCAGTGAAATAGCTAGCGGGAGGCAAAAGCAGTTCTTC.

The V call is TRBV30, the J call TRBJ1-3; D might be TRBD1 (5 bases). The germline V and J ends were trimmed by 4 bases and 0 bases, with 22 bases remaining between them. The CDR3 covers 18 residues. Germline-derived CDR1 and CDR2 are GTSNPN and SVGIG (reference sequence). The CDR3 reads CAWTIPRDSHPSGNTIYF. In DNA form, the CDR3 reads TGTGCCTGGACCATCCCAAGAGACAGTCATCCCTCTGGAAACACCATATATTTT.

The chain joins TRBV6-1 to TRBJ1-2, with D possibly being TRBD1 (6 bases). The CDR3 is made up of 14 amino acids. V was cut by 4 bases and J by 8 bases, with 17 bases left in between. CDR1 and CDR2 (germline): MNHNS, SASEGT. CDR3 loop: CASSGTGLWGGYTF. The CDR3 DNA reads as TGTGCCAGCAGTGGAACAGGGTTATGGGGCGGCTACACCTTC.

The V gene is TRBV18, the J gene TRBJ2-7; 14 bases line up with TRBD2. In germline, CDR1 is KGHSH, CDR2 LQKENI. The V gene end was trimmed by 3 bases and the J gene end by 5 bases; junction bases not matched to a gene: 3. The CDR3 loop spans 15 amino acids. In DNA form, the CDR3 reads TGTGCCAGCTCACCGACTAGCGGGAGGGGAAACGAGCAGTACTTC. Protein product: CASSPTSGRGNEQYF.